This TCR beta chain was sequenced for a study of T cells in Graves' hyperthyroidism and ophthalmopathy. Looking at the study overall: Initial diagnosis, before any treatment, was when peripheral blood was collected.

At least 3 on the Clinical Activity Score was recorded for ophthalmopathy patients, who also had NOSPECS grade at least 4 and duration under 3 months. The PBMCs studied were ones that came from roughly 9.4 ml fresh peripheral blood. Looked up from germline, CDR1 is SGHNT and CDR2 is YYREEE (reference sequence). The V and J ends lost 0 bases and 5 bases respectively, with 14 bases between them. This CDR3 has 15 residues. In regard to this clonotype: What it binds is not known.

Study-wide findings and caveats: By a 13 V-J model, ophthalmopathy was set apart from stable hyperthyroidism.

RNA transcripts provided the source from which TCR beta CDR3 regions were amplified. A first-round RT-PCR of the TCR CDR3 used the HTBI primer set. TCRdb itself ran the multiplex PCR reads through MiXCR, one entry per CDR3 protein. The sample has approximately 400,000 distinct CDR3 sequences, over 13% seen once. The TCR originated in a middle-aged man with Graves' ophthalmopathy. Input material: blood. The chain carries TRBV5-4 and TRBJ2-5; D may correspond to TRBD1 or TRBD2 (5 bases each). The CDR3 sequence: CASSLVGRAIETQYF. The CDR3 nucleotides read TGTGCCAGCAGCTTGGTGGGGCGGGCCATTGAGACCCAGTACTTC.